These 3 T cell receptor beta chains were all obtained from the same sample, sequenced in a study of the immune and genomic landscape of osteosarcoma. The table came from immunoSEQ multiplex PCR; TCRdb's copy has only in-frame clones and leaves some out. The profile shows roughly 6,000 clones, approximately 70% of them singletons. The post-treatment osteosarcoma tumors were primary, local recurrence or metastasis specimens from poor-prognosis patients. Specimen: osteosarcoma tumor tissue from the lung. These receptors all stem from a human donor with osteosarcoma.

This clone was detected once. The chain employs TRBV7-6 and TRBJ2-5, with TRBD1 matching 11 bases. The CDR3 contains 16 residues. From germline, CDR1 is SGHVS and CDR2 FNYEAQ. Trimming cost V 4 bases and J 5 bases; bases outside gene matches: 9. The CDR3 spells CASSSFGQGASETQYF. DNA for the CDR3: TGTGCCAGCAGCTCGTTCGGACAGGGGGCTTCCGAGACCCAGTACTTC. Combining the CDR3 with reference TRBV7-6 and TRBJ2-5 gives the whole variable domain GAGVSQSPRYKVTKRGQDVALRCDPISGHVSLYWYRQALGQGPEFLTYFNYEAQQDKSGLPNDRFSAERPEGSISTLTIQRTEQRDSAMYRCASSSFGQGASETQYFGPGTRLLVL.

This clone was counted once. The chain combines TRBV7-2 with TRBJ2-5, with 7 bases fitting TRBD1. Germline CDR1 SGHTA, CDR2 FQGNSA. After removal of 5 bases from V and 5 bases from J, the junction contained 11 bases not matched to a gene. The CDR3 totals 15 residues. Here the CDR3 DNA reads TGTGCCAGCAGCACCTACCCCGGGACAGAGGAGACCCAGTACTTC. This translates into CASSTYPGTEETQYF.

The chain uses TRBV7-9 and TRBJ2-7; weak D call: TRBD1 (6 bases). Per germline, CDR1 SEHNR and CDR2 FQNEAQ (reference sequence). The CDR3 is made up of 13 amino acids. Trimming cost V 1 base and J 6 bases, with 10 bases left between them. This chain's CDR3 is CASSLGQAFEQYF. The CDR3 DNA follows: TGTGCCAGCAGCTTAGGACAGGCGTTCGAGCAGTACTTC.